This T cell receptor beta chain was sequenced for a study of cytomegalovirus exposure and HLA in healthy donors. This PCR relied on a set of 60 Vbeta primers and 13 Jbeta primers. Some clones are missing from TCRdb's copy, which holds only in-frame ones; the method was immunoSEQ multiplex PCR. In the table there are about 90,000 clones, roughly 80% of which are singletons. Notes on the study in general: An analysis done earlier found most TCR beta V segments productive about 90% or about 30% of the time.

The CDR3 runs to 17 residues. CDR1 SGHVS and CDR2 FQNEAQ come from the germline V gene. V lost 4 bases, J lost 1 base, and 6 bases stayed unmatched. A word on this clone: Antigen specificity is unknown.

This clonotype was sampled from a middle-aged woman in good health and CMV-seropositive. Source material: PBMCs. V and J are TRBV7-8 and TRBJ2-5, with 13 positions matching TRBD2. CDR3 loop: CASSSEGLAGTQETQYF. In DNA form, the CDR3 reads TGTGCCAGCAGCTCCGAGGGACTAGCGGGAACCCAAGAGACCCAGTACTTC.